This T cell receptor (beta chain) was found in a study of a mutant IDH1 vaccine in newly diagnosed glioma. Whole-study context: Vaccination started 4-6 weeks after radiotherapy alone, or with temozolomide cycles. Standard pretreatment was either radiotherapy, temozolomide, or, for most, radiochemotherapy with temozolomide.

TCRdb's copy holds only in-frame clones and misses some; the assay was immunoSEQ multiplex PCR. Of tens of thousands of clones listed, 83% were seen once; the top ten hold 3.5% to 4%. As regards this clone: Its matching antigen is unknown.

Unmatched junction bases numbered 11, after V lost 0 bases and J lost 4 bases. The CDR3 totals 17 residues. Germline V gives CDR1 SGHDT, CDR2 YYEEEE. As to time point: week 47, end of study. In the vaccine, a single dose held 300 ug of the mutant IDH1 20-mer peptide, along with topical imiquimod. Sample: PBMCs, taken from a glioma patient whose treatment included an IDH1 peptide vaccine. This chain connects TRBV5-6 to TRBJ2-5; the match to TRBD2 covers 8 bases. The source of this sequence is a man aged 25 to 40 with glioma. The CDR3 coding sequence is TGTGCCAGCAGCTTGGGGACTAGCCCTGTAACTCGAGAGACCCAGTACTTC. This gives the protein CASSLGTSPVTRETQYF.